This TCR beta chain was obtained from a study of T cell repertoires in cytomegalovirus infection. Study at large: Public TCR beta signatures provided an indication of both CMV infection and a matching HLA type.

CDR3 size: 14 residues. V shed 5 bases and J 5 bases; nucleotides not matched to a gene: 8. Germline V gene lookup returns CDR1 SGDLS and CDR2 YYNGEE. This clonotype was counted once. The antigen is unknown. Study observations and caveats: In two of eight donors, the top clonotype was HLA-C-restricted CMV-specific. Summed frequency of public TCR beta families distinguished CMV carriers with the relevant HLA.

TCRdb reprocessed the reads via MiXCR and lists one record per CDR3 protein. The sample comprises more than 400,000 distinct CDR3 sequences, about 26% of which are singletons, and about 13% rests with the top ten. The sequenced material came from PBMCs. The receptor's source is a human donor in good health (CMV status not recorded). Some clones in this sample may be carry-over from other donors' samples. The V call is TRBV9, the J call TRBJ2-5, with 8 bases lining up with TRBD1. The CDR3 here is CASRPPGQEETQYF. CDR3 nucleotides: TGTGCCAGCAGACCCCCGGGACAGGAGGAGACCCAGTACTTC.